What follows describes a single TCR beta chain. Clones were read by immunoSEQ multiplex PCR, and TCRdb kept only the in-frame ones, dropping some. The profile shows hundreds of thousands of clones, more than 75% of them singletons. There are 15 residues in the CDR3. V was clipped by 1 base and J by 7 bases; unmatched bases: 6. Germline V lookup: CDR1 SEHNR, CDR2 FQNEAQ (reference sequence). The sample belongs to a study of blood T cell repertoires in COVID-19. Study context: T cells, B-cell-depleted T cells, or PBMCs supplied cDNA or gDNA.

This rearrangement joins TRBV7-9 to TRBJ2-1, with 8 bases identical to TRBD1. Sequencing was performed on peripheral blood. The TCR sequence derives from a woman between 18 and 29 years old who had recovered from COVID-19. Here the CDR3 DNA reads TGTGCCAGCAGCTTAGGGACAGGGATCAGGAATGAGCAGTTCTTC. It translates to CASSLGTGIRNEQFF.